This TCR beta chain was recovered during a study of T cell responses to AZD1222 COVID-19 vaccine. Overall study results and limits: It was only 6 or 7 AZD1222 recipients who were seropositive at baseline. Spike was spanned by vaccine-associated CD4 TCRs, which were dominant at 160-218 and 743-854. A mostly white British donor set with more females was recruited, and clonal diversity was possibly underestimated. Without day 14 samples, only post-peak T cell repertoires were studied.

This CDR3 region has 15 residues. Germline V gives CDR1 SNHLY, CDR2 FYNNEI. Trimming removed 6 bases at V and 2 bases at J, with 14 bases between. TCRdb keeps only in-frame clones here, not all; method: immunoSEQ multiplex PCR. The table records approximately 69,000 clones, 75% to 90% of them present only once. This clone occurred once. The antigen remains unidentified. Material: peripheral blood, obtained 28 days after the second AZD1222 dose. This clonotype was sampled from an adult who received the AZD1222 COVID-19 vaccine. The chain links TRBV2 to TRBJ1-5, with D possibly matching TRBD1 (6 bases). The CDR3 protein is CASREQGAGNQPQHF. CDR3 bases: TGTGCCAGCAGGGAACAGGGTGCGGGCAATCAGCCCCAGCATTTT.